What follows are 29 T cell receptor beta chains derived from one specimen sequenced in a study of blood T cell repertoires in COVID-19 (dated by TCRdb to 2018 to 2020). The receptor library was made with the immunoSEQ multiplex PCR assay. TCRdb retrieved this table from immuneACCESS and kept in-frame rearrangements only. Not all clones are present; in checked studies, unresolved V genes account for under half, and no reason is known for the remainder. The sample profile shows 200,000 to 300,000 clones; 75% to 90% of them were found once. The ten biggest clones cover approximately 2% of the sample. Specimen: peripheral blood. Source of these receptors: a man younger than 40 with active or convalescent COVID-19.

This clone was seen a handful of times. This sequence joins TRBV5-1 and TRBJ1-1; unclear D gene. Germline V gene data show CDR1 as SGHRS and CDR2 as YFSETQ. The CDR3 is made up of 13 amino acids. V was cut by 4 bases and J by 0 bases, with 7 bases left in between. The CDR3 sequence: CASSLEVNTEAFF. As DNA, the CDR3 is TGCGCCAGCAGCCTCGAGGTGAACACTGAAGCTTTCTTT.

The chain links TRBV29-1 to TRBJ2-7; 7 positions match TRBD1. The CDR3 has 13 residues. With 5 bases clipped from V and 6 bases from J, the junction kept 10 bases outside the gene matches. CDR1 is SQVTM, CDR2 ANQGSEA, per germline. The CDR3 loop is CSVSGQTGAEQYF. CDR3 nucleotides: TGCAGCGTTAGTGGTCAAACAGGGGCCGAGCAGTACTTC.

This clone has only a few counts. The CDR3 protein is CASSFQGTGKFETQYF. Here the CDR3 DNA reads TGTGCCAGCAGCTTCCAAGGGACAGGGAAATTCGAGACCCAGTACTTC. V gene TRBV7-9 combines with J gene TRBJ2-5; 9 positions match TRBD1. This CDR3 contains 16 residues. Germline V CDR1 and CDR2: SEHNR, FQNEAQ (reference sequence). Losses at the gene ends were 3 bases for V and 5 bases for J; bases not matched to a gene: 10. Together with reference TRBV7-9 and TRBJ2-5, the CDR3 gives the full variable domain: DTGVSQNPRHKITKRGQNVTFRCDPISEHNRLYWYRQTLGQGPEFLTYFQNEAQLEKSRLLSDRFSAERPKGSFSTLEIQRTEQGDSAMYLCASSFQGTGKFETQYFGPGTRLLVL.

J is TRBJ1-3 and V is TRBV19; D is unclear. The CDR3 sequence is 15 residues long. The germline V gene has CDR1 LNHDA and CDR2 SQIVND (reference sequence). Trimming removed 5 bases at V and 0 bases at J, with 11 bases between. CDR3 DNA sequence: TGTGCCAGTAGTCTCATCGACACCTCTGGAAACACCATATATTTT. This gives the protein CASSLIDTSGNTIYF.

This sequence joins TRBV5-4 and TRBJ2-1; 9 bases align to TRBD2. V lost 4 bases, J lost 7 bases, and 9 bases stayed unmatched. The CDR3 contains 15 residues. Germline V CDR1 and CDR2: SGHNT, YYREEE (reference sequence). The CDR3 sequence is CASSHQGLAINEQFF. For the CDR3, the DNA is TGTGCCAGCAGCCACCAGGGACTAGCTATTAATGAGCAGTTCTTC.

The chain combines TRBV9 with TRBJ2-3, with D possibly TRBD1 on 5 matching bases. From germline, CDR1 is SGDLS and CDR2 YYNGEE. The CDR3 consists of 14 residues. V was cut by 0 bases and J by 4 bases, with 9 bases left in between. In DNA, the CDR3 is TGTGCCAGCAGCGTAGTCCAGGGCTCAGATACGCAGTATTTT. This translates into CASSVVQGSDTQYF. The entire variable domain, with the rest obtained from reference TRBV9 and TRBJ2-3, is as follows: DSGVTQTPKHLITATGQRVTLRCSPRSGDLSVYWYQQSLDQGLQFLIQYYNGEERAKGNILERFSAQQFPDLHSELNLSSLELGDSALYFCASSVVQGSDTQYFGPGTRLTVL.

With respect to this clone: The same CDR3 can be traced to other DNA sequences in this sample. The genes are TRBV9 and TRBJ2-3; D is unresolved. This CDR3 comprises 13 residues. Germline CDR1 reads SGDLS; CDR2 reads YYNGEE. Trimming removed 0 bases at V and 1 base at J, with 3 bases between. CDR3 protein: CASSVAGTDTQYF. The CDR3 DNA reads TGTGCCAGCAGCGTAGCCGGCACAGATACGCAGTATTTT.

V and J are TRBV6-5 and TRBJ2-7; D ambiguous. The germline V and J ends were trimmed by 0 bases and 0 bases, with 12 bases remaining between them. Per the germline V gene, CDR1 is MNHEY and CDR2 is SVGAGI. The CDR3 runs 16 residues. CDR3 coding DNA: TGTGCCAGCAGTTACTCGGCAAGTATTAACTCCTACGAGCAGTACTTC. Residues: CASSYSASINSYEQYF.

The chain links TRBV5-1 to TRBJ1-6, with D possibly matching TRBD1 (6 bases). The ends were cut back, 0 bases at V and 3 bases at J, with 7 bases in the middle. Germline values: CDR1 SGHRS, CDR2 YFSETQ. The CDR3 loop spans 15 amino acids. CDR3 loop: CASSLGTDYNSPLHF. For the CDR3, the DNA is TGCGCCAGCAGCTTGGGGACAGACTATAATTCACCCCTCCACTTT.

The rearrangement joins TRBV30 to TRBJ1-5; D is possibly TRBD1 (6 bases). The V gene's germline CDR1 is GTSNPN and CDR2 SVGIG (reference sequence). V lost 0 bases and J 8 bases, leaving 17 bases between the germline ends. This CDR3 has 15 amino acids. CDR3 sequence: CAWSVLGQPGEPQHF. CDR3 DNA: TGTGCCTGGAGTGTTTTAGGACAGCCCGGTGAGCCCCAGCATTTT.

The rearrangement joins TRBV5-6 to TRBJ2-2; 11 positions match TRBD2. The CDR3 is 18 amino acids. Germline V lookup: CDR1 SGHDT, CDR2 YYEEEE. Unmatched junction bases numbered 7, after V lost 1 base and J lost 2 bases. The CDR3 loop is CASSLMGLAGGNTGELFF. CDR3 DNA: TGTGCCAGCAGCTTGATGGGGCTAGCGGGGGGAAACACCGGGGAGCTGTTTTTT.

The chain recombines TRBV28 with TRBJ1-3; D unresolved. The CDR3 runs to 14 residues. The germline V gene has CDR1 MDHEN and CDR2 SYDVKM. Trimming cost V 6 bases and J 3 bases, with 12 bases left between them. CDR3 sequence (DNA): TGTGCCAGCAGCCCAGTCCCAGGTGGAAACACCATATATTTT. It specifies CASSPVPGGNTIYF.

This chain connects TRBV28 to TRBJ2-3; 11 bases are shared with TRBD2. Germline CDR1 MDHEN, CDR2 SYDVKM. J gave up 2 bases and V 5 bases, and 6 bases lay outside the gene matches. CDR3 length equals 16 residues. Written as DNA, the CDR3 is TGTGCCAGCAGTCCAGGGACTAGCGGATTCACAGATACGCAGTATTTT. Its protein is CASSPGTSGFTDTQYF.

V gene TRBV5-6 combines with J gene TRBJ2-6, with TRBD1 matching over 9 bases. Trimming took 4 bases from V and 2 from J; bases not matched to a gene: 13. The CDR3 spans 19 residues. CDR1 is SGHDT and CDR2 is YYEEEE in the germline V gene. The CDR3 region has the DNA TGTGCCAGCAGCCCAGGGTGGGGACAGGGATTGGCTGGGGCCAACGTCCTGACTTTC. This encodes CASSPGWGQGLAGANVLTF.

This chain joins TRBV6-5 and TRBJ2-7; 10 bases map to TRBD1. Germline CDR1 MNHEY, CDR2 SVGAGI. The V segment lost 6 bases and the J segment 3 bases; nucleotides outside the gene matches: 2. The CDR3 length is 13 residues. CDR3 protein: CASRTGGLYEQYF. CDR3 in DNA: TGTGCCAGCAGGACAGGGGGCCTCTACGAGCAGTACTTC.

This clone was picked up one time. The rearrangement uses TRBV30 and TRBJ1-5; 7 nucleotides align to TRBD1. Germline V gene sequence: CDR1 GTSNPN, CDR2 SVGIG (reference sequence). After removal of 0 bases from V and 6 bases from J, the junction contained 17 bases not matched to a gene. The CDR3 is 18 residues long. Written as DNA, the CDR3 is TGTGCCTGGAGTGTATCTCTCTTCAGGGGACCAGGGGGTCAGCCCCAGCATTTT. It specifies CAWSVSLFRGPGGQPQHF.

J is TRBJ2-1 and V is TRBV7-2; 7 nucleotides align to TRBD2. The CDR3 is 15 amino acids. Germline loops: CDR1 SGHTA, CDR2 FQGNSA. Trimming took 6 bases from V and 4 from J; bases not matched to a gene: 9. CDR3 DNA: TGTGCCAGCAGTGGGGGGGGGACGAGGTACAATGAGCAGTTCTTC. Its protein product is CASSGGGTRYNEQFF.

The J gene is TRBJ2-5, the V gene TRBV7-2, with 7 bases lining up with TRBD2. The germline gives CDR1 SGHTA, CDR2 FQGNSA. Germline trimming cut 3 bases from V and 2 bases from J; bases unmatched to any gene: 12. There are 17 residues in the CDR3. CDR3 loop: CASSLELGGFLQETQYF. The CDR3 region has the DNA TGTGCCAGCAGCTTGGAATTGGGGGGGTTTCTTCAAGAGACCCAGTACTTC.

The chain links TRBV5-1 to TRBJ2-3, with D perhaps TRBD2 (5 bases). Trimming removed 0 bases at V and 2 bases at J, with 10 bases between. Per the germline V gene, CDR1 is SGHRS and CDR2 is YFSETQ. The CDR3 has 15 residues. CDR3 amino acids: CASSLVSGFTDTQYF. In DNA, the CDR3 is TGCGCCAGCAGCTTGGTTTCGGGGTTCACAGATACGCAGTATTTT.

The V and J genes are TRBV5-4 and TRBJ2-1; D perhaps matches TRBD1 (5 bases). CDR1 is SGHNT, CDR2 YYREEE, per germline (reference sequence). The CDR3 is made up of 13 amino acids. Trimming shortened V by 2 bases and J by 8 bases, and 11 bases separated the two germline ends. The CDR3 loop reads CASSFNGAYEQFF. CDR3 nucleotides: TGTGCCAGCAGCTTTAATGGGGCATATGAGCAGTTCTTC.

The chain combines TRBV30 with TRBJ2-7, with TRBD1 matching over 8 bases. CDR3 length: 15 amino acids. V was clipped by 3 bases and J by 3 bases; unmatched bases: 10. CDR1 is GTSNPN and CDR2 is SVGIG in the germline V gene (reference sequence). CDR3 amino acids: CAWSKGQGLSYEQYF. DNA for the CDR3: TGTGCCTGGAGCAAAGGACAGGGTTTGAGCTACGAGCAGTACTTC.

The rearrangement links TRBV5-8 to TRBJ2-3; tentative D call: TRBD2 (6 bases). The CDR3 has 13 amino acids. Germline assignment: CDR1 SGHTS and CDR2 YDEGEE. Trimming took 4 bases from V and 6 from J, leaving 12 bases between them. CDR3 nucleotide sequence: TGTGCCAGCAGCAGGACTATCTGGGATACGCAGTATTTT. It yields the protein CASSRTIWDTQYF.

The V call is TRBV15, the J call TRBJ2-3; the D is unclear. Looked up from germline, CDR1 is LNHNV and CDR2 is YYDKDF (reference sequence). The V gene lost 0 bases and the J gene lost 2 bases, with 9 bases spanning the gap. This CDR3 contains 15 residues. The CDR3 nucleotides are TGTGCCACCAGCAGAGAGGCACAGATCACAGATACGCAGTATTTT. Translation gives CATSREAQITDTQYF.

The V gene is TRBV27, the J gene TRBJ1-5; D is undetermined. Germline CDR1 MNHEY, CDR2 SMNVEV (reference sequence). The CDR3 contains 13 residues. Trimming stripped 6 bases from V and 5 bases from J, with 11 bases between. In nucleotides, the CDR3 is TGTGCCAGCAGACTTAGGGAGGATCAGCCCCAGCATTTT. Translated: CASRLREDQPQHF.

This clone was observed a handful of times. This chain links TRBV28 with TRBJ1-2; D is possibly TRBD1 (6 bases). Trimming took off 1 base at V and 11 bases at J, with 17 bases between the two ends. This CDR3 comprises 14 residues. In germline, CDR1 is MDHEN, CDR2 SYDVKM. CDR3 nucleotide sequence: TGTGCCAGCAGTTTATCCCCGGGACAACCCGGGTACACCTTC. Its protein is CASSLSPGQPGYTF.

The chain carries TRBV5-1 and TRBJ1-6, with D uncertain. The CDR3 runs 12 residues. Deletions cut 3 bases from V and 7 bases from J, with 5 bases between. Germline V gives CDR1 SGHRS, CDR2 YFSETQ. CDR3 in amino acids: CASSSANSPLHF. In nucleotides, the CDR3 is TGCGCCAGCAGCTCCGCGAATTCACCCCTCCACTTT. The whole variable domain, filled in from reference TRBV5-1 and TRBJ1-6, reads KAGVTQTPRYLIKTRGQQVTLSCSPISGHRSVSWYQQTPGQGLQFLFEYFSETQRNKGNFPGRFSGRQFSNSRSEMNVSTLELGDSALYLCASSSANSPLHFGNGTRLTVT.

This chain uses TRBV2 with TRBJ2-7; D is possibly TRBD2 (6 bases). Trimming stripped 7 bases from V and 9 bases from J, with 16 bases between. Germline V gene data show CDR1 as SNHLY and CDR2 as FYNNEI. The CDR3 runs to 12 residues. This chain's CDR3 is CASTSSGVGQYF. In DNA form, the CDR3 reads TGTGCCAGCACCTCGTCGGGGGTGGGGCAGTACTTC.

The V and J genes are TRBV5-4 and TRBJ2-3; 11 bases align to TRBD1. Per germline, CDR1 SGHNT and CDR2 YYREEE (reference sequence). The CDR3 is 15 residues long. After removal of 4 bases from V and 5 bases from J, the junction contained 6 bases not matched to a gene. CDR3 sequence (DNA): TGTGCCAGCAGCCGAAGGACAGGGGGCGTAGATACGCAGTATTTT. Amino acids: CASSRRTGGVDTQYF. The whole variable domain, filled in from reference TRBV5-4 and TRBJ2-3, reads ETGVTQSPTHLIKTRGQQVTLRCSSQSGHNTVSWYQQALGQGPQFIFQYYREEENGRGNFPPRFSGLQFPNYSSELNVNALELDDSALYLCASSRRTGGVDTQYFGPGTRLTVL.

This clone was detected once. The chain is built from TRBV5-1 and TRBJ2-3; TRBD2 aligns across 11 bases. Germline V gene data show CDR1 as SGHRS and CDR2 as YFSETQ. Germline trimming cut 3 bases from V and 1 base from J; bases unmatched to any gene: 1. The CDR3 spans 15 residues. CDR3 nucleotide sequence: TGCGCCAGCAGCTCGACTAGCGGGGGCACAGATACGCAGTATTTT. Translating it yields CASSSTSGGTDTQYF.